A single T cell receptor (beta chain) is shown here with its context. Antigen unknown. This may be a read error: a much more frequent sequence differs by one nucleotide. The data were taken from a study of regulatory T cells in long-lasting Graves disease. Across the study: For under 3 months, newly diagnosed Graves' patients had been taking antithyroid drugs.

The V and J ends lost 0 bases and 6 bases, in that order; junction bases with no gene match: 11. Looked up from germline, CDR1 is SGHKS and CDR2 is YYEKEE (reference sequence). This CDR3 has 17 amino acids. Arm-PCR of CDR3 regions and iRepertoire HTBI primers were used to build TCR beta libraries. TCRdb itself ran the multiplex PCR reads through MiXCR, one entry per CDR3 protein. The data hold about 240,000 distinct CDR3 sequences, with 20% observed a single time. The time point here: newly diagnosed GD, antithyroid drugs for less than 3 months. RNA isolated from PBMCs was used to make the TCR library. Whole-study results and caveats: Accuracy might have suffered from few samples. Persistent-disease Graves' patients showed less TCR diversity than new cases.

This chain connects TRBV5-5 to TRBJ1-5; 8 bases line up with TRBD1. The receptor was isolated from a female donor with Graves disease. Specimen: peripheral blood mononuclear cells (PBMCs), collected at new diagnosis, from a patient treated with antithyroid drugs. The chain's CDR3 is CASSLGQGNGLGQPQHF. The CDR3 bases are TGTGCCAGCAGCTTGGGACAGGGGAACGGCTTGGGTCAGCCCCAGCATTTT.